A selection of T cell receptor beta chains follows, all from one sample in a study of T cells after yellow fever vaccination. A single record per CDR3 protein comes from TCRdb applying MiXCR to the 5' RACE reads. The top ten hold 13% to 15% of the sample, which has 510,000 or so distinct CDR3 sequences, under 25% seen once. The sample consisted of PBMCs, taken 15 days after the yellow fever booster vaccination. These receptors were obtained from a man under 40 who received the YFV17D yellow fever vaccine. Both conserved end residues are part of each CDR3. The order of the fields is V gene, clone size, J gene, CDR3 protein. The size entry is marked missing in some rows and otherwise reads once, few, many or a size class.

V: TRBV3-1; size: once; J: TRBJ2-7; CDR3: CASSQGSAEQYF
V: TRBV20-1; size: few; J: TRBJ1-5; CDR3: CSARDYGTQPQHF
V: TRBV7-2; size: NA; J: TRBJ2-1; CDR3: CASGAPQRANEQFF
V: TRBV6-2/TRBV6-3; size: many; J: TRBJ2-6; CDR3: CASGIDPGANVLTF
V: TRBV24-1; size: NA; J: TRBJ2-7; CDR3: CATSDGGQGGYEQYF
V: TRBV12-3/TRBV12-4; size: few; J: TRBJ2-5; CDR3: CASSLDAPQYF
V: TRBV14; size: NA; J: TRBJ2-7; CDR3: CASSQVQGAYEQYF
V: TRBV9; size: few; J: TRBJ2-3; CDR3: CASSLGGVDITDTQYF
V: TRBV10-3; size: NA; J: TRBJ2-3; CDR3: CAISGTGTRIPDTQYF
V: TRBV30; size: few; J: TRBJ2-3; CDR3: CAWSVEYTQYF
V: TRBV5-1; size: NA; J: TRBJ2-1; CDR3: CASSLGRGKAGYNEQFF
V: TRBV28; size: medium-sized; J: TRBJ2-7; CDR3: CASSAVGQGWGEQYF
V: TRBV4-3; size: NA; J: TRBJ2-7; CDR3: CASSQDPPGGATSGSYEQYF
V: TRBV6-2/TRBV6-3; size: few; J: TRBJ2-5; CDR3: CASSYPQLKGETQYF
V: TRBV5-6; size: NA; J: TRBJ2-3; CDR3: CASSFPTSGSDDTQYF
V: TRBV7-9; size: NA; J: TRBJ2-3; CDR3: CASSSTAGPSTDTQYF
V: TRBV20-1; size: few; J: TRBJ2-7; CDR3: CSILKAGGSDEQYF
V: TRBV7-9; size: few; J: TRBJ2-1; CDR3: CASSHVGLVNEQFF
V: TRBV6-5; size: NA; J: TRBJ2-5; CDR3: CASSYGLAVGRETQYF
V: TRBV13; size: NA; J: TRBJ2-3; CDR3: CASSPPAGLAGTDTQYF
V: TRBV12-3/TRBV12-4; size: few; J: TRBJ1-4; CDR3: CASSLKPGTARGEKLFF
V: TRBV5-1; size: NA; J: TRBJ2-2; CDR3: CASSADGRVGELFF
V: TRBV19; size: few; J: TRBJ2-2; CDR3: CASSIPWNTGELFF
V: TRBV3-1; size: NA; J: TRBJ2-2; CDR3: CASSQVQTGELFF
V: TRBV20-1; size: many; J: TRBJ1-1; CDR3: CSARTGNTEAFF
V: TRBV24-1; size: NA; J: TRBJ2-1; CDR3: CATSGLGTGFGGSSYNEQFF
V: TRBV7-2; size: many; J: TRBJ2-2; CDR3: CASSRGGGTGELFF
V: TRBV20-1; size: few; J: TRBJ1-3; CDR3: CSVPGVSGNTIYF
V: TRBV28; size: few; J: TRBJ2-7; CDR3: CASSTRKVYEQYF
V: TRBV3-1; size: many; J: TRBJ2-5; CDR3: CASSQVQETQYF
V: TRBV9; size: few; J: TRBJ2-7; CDR3: CASSVELDVDEQYF
V: TRBV7-2; size: many; J: TRBJ2-7; CDR3: CASSLDLGEQYF
V: TRBV7-3; size: few; J: TRBJ2-5; CDR3: CASSLQGTTQETQYF